This T cell receptor beta chain was identified during a study of T cells in Graves' hyperthyroidism and ophthalmopathy. Regarding the study as a whole: Most thyroid clonotypes expanded above 0.001 appeared in blood too. Before onset, by a median of around six months, the model predicted ophthalmopathy.

Regions amplified from RNA transcripts were the TCR beta CDR3 regions. A first-round RT-PCR of the TCR CDR3 used the HTBI primer set. TCRdb used MiXCR to reprocess the multiplex PCR reads, holding one entry per CDR3 protein. The data show 640,000 or so distinct CDR3 sequences, roughly 14% seen once. Thyroid ultrasound, orbital computed tomography, clinical symptoms, and serum thyroxine and TRAb underpinned diagnoses. Germline CDR1 is MNHEY and CDR2 is SMNVEV (reference sequence). The CDR3 extends over 16 amino acids. J was trimmed by 7 bases and V by 3 bases; bases with no gene match: 13. In its sample, this clonotype was seen a few times. Its antigen remains unknown.

This TCR was recovered from a woman aged 40-49 years with Graves' ophthalmopathy. The sequenced sample was blood. The V gene is TRBV27, the J gene TRBJ1-2; 8 nucleotides agree with TRBD1. The CDR3 loop is CASSLFPDRGSFGYTF. The DNA of the CDR3 is TGTGCCAGCAGTTTGTTCCCCGACAGGGGCTCATTTGGCTACACCTTC.